This TCR beta chain was identified during a study of OX40 agonist ivuxolimab in advanced cancers. About the research overall: The group had a mean age of around 64 years, ranged from about 23 to 85, and was roughly 80% male. Having had anti-PD-1, anti-PD-L1 or anti-CTLA-4 therapy before was allowed, and around 39% had some. Study observations and caveats: Partly responding patients at 0.1-3.0 mg/kg showed some of the smallest clonal expansion. Low normalized T-cell clonal expansion was also seen in some nonresponders.

Of note for this clone: What it binds is not known.

Generated by immunoSEQ multiplex PCR, the TCRdb table keeps only in-frame clones and is missing some. The table lists more than 50,000 clones, more than 75% of them singletons. The sample here was CD4+ or CD8+ T cells sorted from blood, taken in a trial of the OX40 agonist ivuxolimab. The receptor comes from an adult with an advanced solid tumor such as melanoma, head and neck, liver or kidney cancer.

In DNA, the CDR3 is TGTGCCAGCAGCTCCTTTAGCGGGGGGGTCACAGATACGCAGTATTTT. Its translation: CASSSFSGGVTDTQYF. The chain couples TRBV11-3 to TRBJ2-3, with 11 bases matching TRBD2. Germline V CDR1 and CDR2: SGHNT, YENEEA. The CDR3 is 16 residues long. The ends lost 4 bases at V and 2 bases at J; junction bases unmatched: 5.